This T cell receptor (beta chain) derives from a study of response to subunit inactivated influenza vaccine. TCRdb reanalysed the RT-PCR reads using MiXCR and keeps one entry per CDR3 protein. The data show roughly 700,000 distinct CDR3 sequences, approximately 14% seen once. Points from the study as a whole: There was a suggestion from the authors that each seasonal influenza vaccination recruits few new T cells.

This clonotype was seen repeatedly, ten times or more. Its target is unknown. The CDR3 runs to 15 residues. Trimming removed 0 bases from V and 6 bases from J, with 14 bases in between. The germline gives CDR1 SGHTA, CDR2 FQGNSA. The starting material was PBMCs from blood, obtained 14 to 15 days before vaccination. The chain combines TRBV7-2 with TRBJ1-1; perhaps TRBD1 as D (5 bases). The receptor's source is a man aged 50-59 years who received an inactivated influenza vaccine. This CDR3 reads CASSLAWQGNSEAFF. CDR3 in DNA: TGTGCCAGCAGCTTAGCGTGGCAGGGTAACTCTGAAGCTTTCTTT.